The entry below gives a single T cell receptor (beta chain) sequence along with its context. This sample is drawn from a study of identifying expanded T cells in peripheral blood. Some clones are missing from TCRdb's copy, which holds only in-frame ones; the method was immunoSEQ multiplex PCR. This table holds about 130,000 clones, about 88% found once. CDR3 length: 14 amino acids. Germline V lookup: CDR1 MNHNS, CDR2 SASEGT. Trimming stripped 2 bases from V and 6 bases from J, with 11 bases between. Collection occurred without any documented infections or immune events in donors. The source is a person aged 18-69 years in good health. Input material: blood. V gene TRBV6-1 combines with J gene TRBJ1-3, with D possibly TRBD1 on 5 matching bases. Here the CDR3 DNA reads TGTGCCAGCAGTGAAACTAAGGGGTCAAACACCATATATTTT. This translates into CASSETKGSNTIYF.